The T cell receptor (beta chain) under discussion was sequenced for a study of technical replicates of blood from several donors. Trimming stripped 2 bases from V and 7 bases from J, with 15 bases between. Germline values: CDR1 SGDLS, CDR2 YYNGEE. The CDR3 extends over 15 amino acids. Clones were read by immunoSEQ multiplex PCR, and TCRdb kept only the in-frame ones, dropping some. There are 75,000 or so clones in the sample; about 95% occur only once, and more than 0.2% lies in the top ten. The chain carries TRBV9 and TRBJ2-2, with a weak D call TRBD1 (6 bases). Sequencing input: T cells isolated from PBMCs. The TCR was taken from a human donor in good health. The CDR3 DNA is TGTGCCAGCAGCGTTACCTTACAGGGCGACGGGGAGCTGTTTTTT. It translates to CASSVTLQGDGELFF.